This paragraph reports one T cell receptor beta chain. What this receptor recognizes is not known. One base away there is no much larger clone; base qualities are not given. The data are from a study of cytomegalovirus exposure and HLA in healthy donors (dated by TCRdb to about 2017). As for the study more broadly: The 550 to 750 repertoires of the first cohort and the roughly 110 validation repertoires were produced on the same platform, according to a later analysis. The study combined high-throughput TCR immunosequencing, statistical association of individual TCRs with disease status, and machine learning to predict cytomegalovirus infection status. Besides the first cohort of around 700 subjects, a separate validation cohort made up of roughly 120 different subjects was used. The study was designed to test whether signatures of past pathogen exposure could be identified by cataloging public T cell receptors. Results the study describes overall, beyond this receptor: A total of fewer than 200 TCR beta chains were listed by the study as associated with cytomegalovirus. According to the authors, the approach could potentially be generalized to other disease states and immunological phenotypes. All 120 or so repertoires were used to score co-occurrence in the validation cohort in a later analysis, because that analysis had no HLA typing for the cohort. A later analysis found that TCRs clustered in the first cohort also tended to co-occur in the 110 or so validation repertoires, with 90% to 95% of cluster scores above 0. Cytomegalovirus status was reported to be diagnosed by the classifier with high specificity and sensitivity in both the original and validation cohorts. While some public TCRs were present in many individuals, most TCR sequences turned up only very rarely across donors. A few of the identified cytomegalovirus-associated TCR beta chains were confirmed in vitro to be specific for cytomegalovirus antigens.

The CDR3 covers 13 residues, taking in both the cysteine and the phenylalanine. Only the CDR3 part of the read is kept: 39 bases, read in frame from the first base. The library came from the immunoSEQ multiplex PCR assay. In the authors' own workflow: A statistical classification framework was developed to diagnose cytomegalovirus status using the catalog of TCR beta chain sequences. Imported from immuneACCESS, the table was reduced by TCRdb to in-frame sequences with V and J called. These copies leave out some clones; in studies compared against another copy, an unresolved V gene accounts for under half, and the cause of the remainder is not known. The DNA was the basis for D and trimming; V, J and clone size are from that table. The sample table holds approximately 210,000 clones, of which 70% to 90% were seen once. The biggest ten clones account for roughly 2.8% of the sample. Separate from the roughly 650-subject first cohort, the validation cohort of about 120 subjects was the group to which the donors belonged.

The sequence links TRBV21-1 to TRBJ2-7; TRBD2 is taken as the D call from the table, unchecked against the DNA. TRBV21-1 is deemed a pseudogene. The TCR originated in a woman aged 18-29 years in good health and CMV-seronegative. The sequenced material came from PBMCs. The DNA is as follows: TGTGCCAGCAGCAAGAACCTATCCTACGAGCAGTACTTC. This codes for CASSKNLSYEQYF.